In this sample, the clone carrying this TCR beta chain turned up a few times. TCRdb re-analysed the RACE reads in MiXCR, keeping a single row per CDR3 protein. The data hold about 400,000 distinct CDR3 sequences, with 6% to 7% observed a single time. Germline V gene data show CDR1 as MNHEY and CDR2 as SVGEGT. After removal of 9 bases from V and 2 bases from J, the junction contained 5 bases not matched to a gene. The CDR3 contains 15 residues. The data were obtained in a study of human T cells and chemical hapten exposure. Across the study: Subjects had 2% DPC placed on roughly 2 cm by roughly 2 cm of upper inner arm skin for sensitization.

Time point described: patch test 2, 6 weeks after DPC sensitization. This sample's treatment: therapeutic diphenylcyclopropenone sensitization with weekly scalp DPC. The sample in question was whole blood, obtained in connection with sensitization to the hapten diphenylcyclopropenone (DPC). The chain recombines TRBV6-2 or TRBV6-3 with TRBJ2-1, with 12 positions matching TRBD2. The sequence came from a woman aged 18 to 35 with alopecia areata. Some clones in this sample may be carry-over from other donors' samples. The CDR3 region has the DNA TGTGCCAGTATCCTAGCGGGGGGGCCCTACAATGAGCAGTTCTTC. Translated: CASILAGGPYNEQFF.